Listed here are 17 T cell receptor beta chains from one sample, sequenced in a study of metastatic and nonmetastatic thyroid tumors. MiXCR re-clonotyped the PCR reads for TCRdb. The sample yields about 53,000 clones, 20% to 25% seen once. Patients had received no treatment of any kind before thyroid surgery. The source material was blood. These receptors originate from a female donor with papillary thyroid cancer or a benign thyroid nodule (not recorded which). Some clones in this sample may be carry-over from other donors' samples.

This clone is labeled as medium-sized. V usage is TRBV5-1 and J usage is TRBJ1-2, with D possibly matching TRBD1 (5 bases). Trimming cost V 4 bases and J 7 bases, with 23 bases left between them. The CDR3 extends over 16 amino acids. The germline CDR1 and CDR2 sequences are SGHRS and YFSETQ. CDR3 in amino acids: CASSLGPGRKLGGYTF. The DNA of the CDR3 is TGCGCCAGCAGCCTGGGTCCGGGACGAAAATTGGGTGGCTACACCTTC.

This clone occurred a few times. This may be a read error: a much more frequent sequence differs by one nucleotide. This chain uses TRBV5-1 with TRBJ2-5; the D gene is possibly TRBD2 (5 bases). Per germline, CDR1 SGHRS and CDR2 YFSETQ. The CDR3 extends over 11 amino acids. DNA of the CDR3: TGCGCCAGCAGAGGTTGGGAGACCAAGTACTTC. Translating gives CASRGWETKYF.

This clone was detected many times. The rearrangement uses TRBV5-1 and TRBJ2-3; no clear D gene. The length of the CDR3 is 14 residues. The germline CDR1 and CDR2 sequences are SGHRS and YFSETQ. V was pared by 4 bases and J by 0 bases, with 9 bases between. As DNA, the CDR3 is TGCGCCAGCAGCACTATGGGAAGCACAGATACGCAGTATTTT. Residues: CASSTMGSTDTQYF.

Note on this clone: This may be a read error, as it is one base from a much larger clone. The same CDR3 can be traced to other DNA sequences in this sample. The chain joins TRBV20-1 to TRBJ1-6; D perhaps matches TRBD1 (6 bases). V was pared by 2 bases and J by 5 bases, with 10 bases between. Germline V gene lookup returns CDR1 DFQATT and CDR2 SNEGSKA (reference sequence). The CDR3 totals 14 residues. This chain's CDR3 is CSARPGAHNSPLHF. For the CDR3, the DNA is TGCAGTGCTAGACCAGGGGCACATAATTCACCCCTCCACTTT.

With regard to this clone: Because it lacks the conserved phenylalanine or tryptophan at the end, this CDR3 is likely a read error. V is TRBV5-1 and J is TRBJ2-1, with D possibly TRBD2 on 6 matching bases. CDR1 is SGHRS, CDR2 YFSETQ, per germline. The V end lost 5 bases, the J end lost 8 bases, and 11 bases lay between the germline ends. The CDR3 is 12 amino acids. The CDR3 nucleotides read TGCGCCAGCAGGGACTACACCGATGAGCAGTTCGTC. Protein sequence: CASRDYTDEQFV.

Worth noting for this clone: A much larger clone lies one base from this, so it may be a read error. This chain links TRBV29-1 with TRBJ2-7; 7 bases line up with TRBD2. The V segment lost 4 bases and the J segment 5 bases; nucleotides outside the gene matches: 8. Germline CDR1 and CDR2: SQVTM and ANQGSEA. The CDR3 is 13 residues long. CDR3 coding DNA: TGCAGCGTTGGGGGAGGGTCCTACGACGAGCAGTACTTC. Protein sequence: CSVGGGSYDEQYF.

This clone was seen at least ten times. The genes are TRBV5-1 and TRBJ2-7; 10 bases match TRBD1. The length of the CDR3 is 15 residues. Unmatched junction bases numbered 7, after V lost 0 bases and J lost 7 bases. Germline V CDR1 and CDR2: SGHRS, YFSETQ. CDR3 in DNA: TGCGCCAGCAGCTTGGAGGGGGACAGGGGCGGAGAGCAGTACTTC. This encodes CASSLEGDRGGEQYF. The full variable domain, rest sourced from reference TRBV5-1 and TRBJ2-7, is KAGVTQTPRYLIKTRGQQVTLSCSPISGHRSVSWYQQTPGQGLQFLFEYFSETQRNKGNFPGRFSGRQFSNSRSEMNVSTLELGDSALYLCASSLEGDRGGEQYFGPGTRLTVT.

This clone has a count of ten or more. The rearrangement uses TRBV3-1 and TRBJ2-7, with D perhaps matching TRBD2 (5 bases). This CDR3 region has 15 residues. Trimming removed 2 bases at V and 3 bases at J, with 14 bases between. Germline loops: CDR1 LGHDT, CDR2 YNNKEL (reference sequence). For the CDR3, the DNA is TGTGCCAGCAGCCAACCTAGCCGACCCTTCTACGAGCAGTACTTC. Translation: CASSQPSRPFYEQYF.

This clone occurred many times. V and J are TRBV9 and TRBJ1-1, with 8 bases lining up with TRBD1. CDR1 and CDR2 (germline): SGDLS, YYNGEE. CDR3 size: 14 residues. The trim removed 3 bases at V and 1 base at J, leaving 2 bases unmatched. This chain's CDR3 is CASSAGQANTEAFF. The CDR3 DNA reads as TGTGCCAGCAGCGCGGGACAGGCGAACACTGAAGCTTTCTTT.

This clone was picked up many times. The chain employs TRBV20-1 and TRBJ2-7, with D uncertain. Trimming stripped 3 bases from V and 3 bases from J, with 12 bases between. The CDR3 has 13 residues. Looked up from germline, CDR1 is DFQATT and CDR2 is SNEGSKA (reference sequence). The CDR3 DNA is TGCAGTGCTAGGGGCGACCGAGACTACGAGCAGTACTTC. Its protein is CSARGDRDYEQYF.

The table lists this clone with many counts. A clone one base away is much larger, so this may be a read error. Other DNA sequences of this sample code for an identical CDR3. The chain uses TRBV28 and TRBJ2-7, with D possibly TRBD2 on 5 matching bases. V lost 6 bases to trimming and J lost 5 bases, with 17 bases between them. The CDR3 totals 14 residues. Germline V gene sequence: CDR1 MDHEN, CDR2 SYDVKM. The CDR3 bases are TGTGCCAGCAGCCTAGGAGGTCGCCCCGACGAGCAGTACTTC. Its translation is CASSLGGRPDEQYF.

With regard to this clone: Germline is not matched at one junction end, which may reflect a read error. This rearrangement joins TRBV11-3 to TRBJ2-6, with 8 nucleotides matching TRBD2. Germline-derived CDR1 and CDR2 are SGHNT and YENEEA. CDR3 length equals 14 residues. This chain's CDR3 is CAISLSRGANLLTF. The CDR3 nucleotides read TGTGCCATCAGCTTATCGCGGGGGGCCAACCTCCTGACTTTC.

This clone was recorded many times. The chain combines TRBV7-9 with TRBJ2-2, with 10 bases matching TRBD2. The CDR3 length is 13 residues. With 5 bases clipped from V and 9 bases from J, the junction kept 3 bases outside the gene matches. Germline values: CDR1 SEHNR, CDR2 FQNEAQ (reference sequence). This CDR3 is CASSPTSGRELFF. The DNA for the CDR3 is TGTGCCAGCAGCCCCACTAGCGGGAGGGAGCTGTTTTTT.

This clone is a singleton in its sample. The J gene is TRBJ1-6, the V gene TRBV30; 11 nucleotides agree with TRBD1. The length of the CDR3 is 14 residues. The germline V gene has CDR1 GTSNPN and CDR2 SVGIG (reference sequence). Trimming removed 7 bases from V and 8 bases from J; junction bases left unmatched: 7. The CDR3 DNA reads TGTGCCTACAGCAGGACAGGGGGCGATTCACCCCTCCACTTT. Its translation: CAYSRTGGDSPLHF.

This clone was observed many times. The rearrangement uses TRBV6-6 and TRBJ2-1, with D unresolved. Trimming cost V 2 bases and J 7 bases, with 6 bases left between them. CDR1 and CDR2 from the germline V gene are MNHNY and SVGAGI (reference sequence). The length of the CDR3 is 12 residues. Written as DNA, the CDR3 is TGTGCCAGCAGTTACGGTGGGAATGAGCAGTTCTTC. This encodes CASSYGGNEQFF.

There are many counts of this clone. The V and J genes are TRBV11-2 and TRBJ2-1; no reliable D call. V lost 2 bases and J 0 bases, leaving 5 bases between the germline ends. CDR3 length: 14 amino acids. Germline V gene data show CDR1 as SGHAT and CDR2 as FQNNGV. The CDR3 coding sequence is TGTGCCAGCAGCTTATTGGGCTCCTACAATGAGCAGTTCTTC. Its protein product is CASSLLGSYNEQFF.

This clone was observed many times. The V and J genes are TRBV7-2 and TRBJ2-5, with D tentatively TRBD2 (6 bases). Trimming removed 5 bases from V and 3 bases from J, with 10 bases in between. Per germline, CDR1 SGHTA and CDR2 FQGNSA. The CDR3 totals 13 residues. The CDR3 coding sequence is TGTGCCAGCAGCGCCCGGACTAAAGAGACCCAGTACTTC. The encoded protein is CASSARTKETQYF.